Presented here are 23 T cell receptor beta chains from one specimen sequenced in a study of Ad26.COV2.S vaccination and SARS-CoV-2 variants. Treatment specified: around 19 received Ad26.COV2.S at low or high dose, single or two shots; about 5 received placebo; per-sample allocation not given. Sample collection was performed on day 63 after the first vaccine or placebo injection. Using immunoSEQ multiplex PCR, the repertoire was profiled, and TCRdb retains in-frame clones only, with some absent. Among fewer than 800,000 clones listed, more than 80% were seen once. The sequences come from peripheral blood, collected in a trial of Ad26.COV2.S vaccine versus placebo. Receptors originate from a person aged 18-65 years who received the Ad26.COV2.S COVID-19 vaccine or a placebo.

This chain's CDR3 is CASGGLINEQFF. CDR3 DNA sequence: TGTGCCAGCGGCGGACTGATTAATGAGCAGTTCTTC. The chain uses TRBV2 and TRBJ2-1, with D possibly matching TRBD2 (5 bases). The CDR3 is 12 residues long. The ends were cut back, 8 bases at V and 7 bases at J, with 12 bases in the middle. Germline CDR1 reads SNHLY; CDR2 reads FYNNEI.

The genes are TRBV4-2 and TRBJ2-1; the match to TRBD2 covers 10 bases. Germline values: CDR1 LGHNA, CDR2 YNFKEQ. The V and J ends lost 4 bases and 3 bases, in that order; junction bases with no gene match: 6. The length of the CDR3 is 16 residues. The CDR3 DNA reads TGTGCCAGCAGCCCCCTTGGACTAGCGGACTACAATGAGCAGTTCTTC. Translating gives CASSPLGLADYNEQFF.

This sequence joins TRBV10-3 and TRBJ2-1; 7 nucleotides align to TRBD2. Losses at the gene ends were 7 bases for V and 3 bases for J; bases not matched to a gene: 6. The CDR3 totals 14 residues. Germline loops: CDR1 ENHRY, CDR2 SYGVKD. DNA of the CDR3: TGTGCCATCAAAGGGAGGGCCCTCTACAATGAGCAGTTCTTC. As protein: CAIKGRALYNEQFF.

The chain joins TRBV4-1 to TRBJ2-2; D might be TRBD1 or TRBD2, each matching 5 bases. This CDR3 is 14 amino acids long. The germline V and J ends were trimmed by 1 base and 4 bases, with 7 bases remaining between them. CDR1 and CDR2 from the germline V gene are MGHRA and YSYEKL. CDR3 amino acids: CASSQGGSTGELFF. The DNA of the CDR3 is TGCGCCAGCAGCCAAGGGGGGAGCACCGGGGAGCTGTTTTTT.

The chain carries TRBV3-1 (or the pseudogene TRBV3-2) and TRBJ1-2; D may be TRBD1 (6 bases). Germline V gene lookup returns CDR1 LGHDT and CDR2 YNNKEL (reference sequence). The CDR3 extends over 14 amino acids. V gave up 8 bases and J gave up 4 bases, with 17 bases separating them. The DNA for the CDR3 is TGTGCCAGCTCCACAGGGACGGAAACCTATGGCTACACCTTC. It encodes CASSTGTETYGYTF.

V and J are TRBV19 and TRBJ2-4; 12 nucleotides line up with TRBD2. The CDR3 totals 18 residues. CDR1 and CDR2 from the germline V gene are LNHDA and SQIVND (reference sequence). Trimming removed 5 bases from V and 7 bases from J; junction bases left unmatched: 15. The CDR3 DNA reads as TGTGCCAGTAGTTCTTTAACTAGCGGGAGGACGAGTGGGAACATTCAGTACTTC. It encodes CASSSLTSGRTSGNIQYF.

The V gene is TRBV24-1, the J gene TRBJ2-1, with a tentative D call TRBD2 (6 bases). CDR1 is KGHDR, CDR2 SFDVKD, per germline. V lost 3 bases and J 13 bases, leaving 18 bases between the germline ends. This CDR3 is 14 amino acids long. Here the CDR3 reads CATSDEPGLLRQFF. For the CDR3, the DNA is TGTGCCACCAGTGATGAACCGGGACTCCTCAGACAGTTCTTC.

The chain employs TRBV9 and TRBJ1-3; D is ambiguous. Germline V gene sequence: CDR1 SGDLS, CDR2 YYNGEE. The CDR3 spans 13 residues. The V end was cut by 0 bases, the J end by 2 bases, with 3 bases between. CDR3 in DNA: TGTGCCAGCAGCGTAGATGCTGGAAACACCATATATTTT. It specifies CASSVDAGNTIYF.

The rearrangement uses TRBV9 and TRBJ2-1; 11 bases agree with TRBD1. From germline, CDR1 is SGDLS and CDR2 YYNGEE. With 4 bases clipped from V and 8 bases from J, the junction kept 2 bases outside the gene matches. This CDR3 is built from 13 residues. The CDR3 sequence is CASSSGQGDEQFF. The DNA for the CDR3 is TGTGCCAGCAGCTCGGGACAGGGGGATGAGCAGTTCTTC.

This clone occurred once. The chain employs TRBV7-2 and TRBJ2-5; D is ambiguous. The CDR3 sequence is 14 residues long. Germline values: CDR1 SGHTA, CDR2 FQGNSA. The V end lost 0 bases, the J end lost 5 bases, and 10 bases lay between the germline ends. The CDR3 nucleotides are TGTGCCAGCAGCTTAGCCTCAGCCGGGGAGACCCAGTACTTC. Amino acid sequence: CASSLASAGETQYF.

The chain is built from TRBV9 and TRBJ1-4, with 8 bases that match TRBD1. Looked up from germline, CDR1 is SGDLS and CDR2 is YYNGEE. This CDR3 spans 14 amino acids. V was clipped by 3 bases and J by 8 bases; unmatched bases: 6. CDR3 amino acids: CASSAQYRGEKLFF. In nucleotides, the CDR3 is TGTGCCAGCAGCGCCCAATACAGGGGGGAAAAACTGTTTTTT.

The chain links TRBV5-4 to TRBJ1-1; D is undetermined. Trimming shortened V by 1 base and J by 6 bases, and 16 bases separated the two germline ends. In germline, CDR1 is SGHNT, CDR2 YYREEE (reference sequence). This CDR3 is built from 15 residues. The CDR3 DNA reads as TGTGCCAGCAGCTTGTACGGGAGGCCCGGGGCTGAAGCTTTCTTT. It translates to CASSLYGRPGAEAFF. The full variable domain, in which reference TRBV5-4 and TRBJ1-1 provide the parts outside the CDR3, is ETGVTQSPTHLIKTRGQQVTLRCSSQSGHNTVSWYQQALGQGPQFIFQYYREEENGRGNFPPRFSGLQFPNYSSELNVNALELDDSALYLCASSLYGRPGAEAFFGQGTRLTVV.

The rearrangement links TRBV30 to TRBJ1-2, with 10 bases fitting TRBD1. V was clipped by 8 bases and J by 3 bases; unmatched bases: 6. This CDR3 is built from 13 residues. Per germline, CDR1 GTSNPN and CDR2 SVGIG (reference sequence). CDR3 amino acids: CAGDRGNDYGYTF. CDR3 nucleotide sequence: TGTGCCGGGGACAGGGGCAACGACTATGGCTACACCTTC.

The genes are TRBV7-8 and TRBJ1-1; D is uncertain. This CDR3 is built from 13 residues. Germline V CDR1 and CDR2: SGHVS, FQNEAQ. The ends were cut back, 5 bases at V and 0 bases at J, with 7 bases in the middle. The DNA of the CDR3 is TGTGCCAGCAGCCTACGGATGAACACTGAAGCTTTCTTT. Its translation: CASSLRMNTEAFF.

The V call is TRBV11-3, the J call TRBJ2-3; D unclear. CDR1 SGHNT and CDR2 YENEEA come from the germline V gene. The CDR3 has 12 amino acids. Trimming took 5 bases from V and 5 from J, leaving 8 bases between them. As DNA, the CDR3 is TGTGCCAGCAGCCCTACCGGAGATACGCAGTATTTT. This encodes CASSPTGDTQYF.

Details on this clone: Other DNA sequences in this specimen translate into the identical CDR3. This rearrangement joins TRBV12-3 or TRBV12-4 to TRBJ2-7; no clear D. V was trimmed by 1 base and J by 1 base, leaving 5 bases between them. The CDR3 contains 13 residues. CDR3 sequence (DNA): TGTGCCAGCAGTTTAGACCGTTCCTACGAGCAGTACTTC. Residues: CASSLDRSYEQYF.

The genes are TRBV12-5 and TRBJ1-1; no clear D gene. Per germline, CDR1 LGHNT and CDR2 FRNRAP. V was shortened by 1 base and J by 11 bases, with 8 bases between the two germline ends. The CDR3 has 11 residues. DNA of the CDR3: TGTGCTAGTGGTTTGGGAATGCGGGCTTTCTTT. Translated: CASGLGMRAFF.

This sequence joins TRBV27 and TRBJ1-2, with a weak D call TRBD1 (6 bases). V was shortened by 0 bases and J by 1 base, with 15 bases between the two germline ends. There are 17 residues in the CDR3. Germline-derived CDR1 and CDR2 are MNHEY and SMNVEV (reference sequence). The CDR3 DNA sequence: TGTGCCAGCAGTTTATCAGGGGGACACGGCCTTAACTATGGCTACACCTTC. The encoded protein is CASSLSGGHGLNYGYTF.

This clone was detected once. The chain carries TRBV11-3 and TRBJ2-1; no clear D. Germline lookup yields CDR1 SGHNT and CDR2 YENEEA. The CDR3 loop spans 16 amino acids. V lost 1 base and J 4 bases, leaving 14 bases between the germline ends. The CDR3 DNA follows: TGTGCCAGCAGCTTAGCCAGTAGTCGGGCATACAATGAGCAGTTCTTC. It encodes CASSLASSRAYNEQFF. Variable domain in full (rest from reference TRBV11-3 and TRBJ2-1): EAGVVQSPRYKIIEKKQPVAFWCNPISGHNTLYWYLQNLGQGPELLIRYENEEAVDDSQLPKDRFSAERLKGVDSTLKIQPAELGDSAVYLCASSLASSRAYNEQFFGPGTRLTVL.

This clone was detected once. The gene calls are TRBV29-1 and TRBJ1-1, with 12 bases fitting TRBD1. CDR1 SQVTM and CDR2 ANQGSEA come from the germline V gene. Trimming cost V 3 bases and J 3 bases; bases outside gene matches: 8. The CDR3 length is 16 residues. The CDR3 region has the DNA TGCAGCGTTGATGGGGACAGGGGGCGCCTGGACACTGAAGCTTTCTTT. Translated: CSVDGDRGRLDTEAFF.

V is TRBV6-5 and J is TRBJ2-5, with a tentative D call TRBD2 (5 bases). The CDR3 consists of 14 residues. The germline gives CDR1 MNHEY, CDR2 SVGAGI. Deletions cut 10 bases from V and 0 bases from J, with 15 bases between. CDR3 amino acids: CATIRTPYQETQYF. The CDR3 region has the DNA TGTGCCACTATAAGGACTCCGTACCAAGAGACCCAGTACTTC.

The V call is TRBV10-2, the J call TRBJ2-3; D remains unclear. Germline CDR1 is WSHSY and CDR2 is SAAADI. Trimming took off 4 bases at V and 7 bases at J, with 3 bases between the two ends. This CDR3 has 10 amino acids. CDR3 in DNA: TGCGCCAGCAGTGGGTATACGCAGTATTTT. The encoded protein is CASSGYTQYF.

This chain uses TRBV12-3 or TRBV12-4 with TRBJ1-1; D is perhaps TRBD1 (5 bases). The CDR3 is 13 residues long. Trimming cost V 5 bases and J 6 bases, with 13 bases left between them. The CDR3 here is CASSTREEAEAFF. Written as DNA, the CDR3 is TGTGCCAGCAGTACCAGGGAGGAGGCTGAAGCTTTCTTT.